Reported below is one TCR beta chain. The target antigen is unknown. TCRdb's copy holds only in-frame clones and misses some; the assay was immunoSEQ multiplex PCR. In the table there are about 47,000 clones, 80% to 85% of which are singletons. The data were taken from a study of T cell clonotyping in hematopoietic cell transplantation. Study-wide points: Few recipient clonotypes overlapped donors; over 95% were de novo at given depth. Pathologically expanded recipient clonotypes increased progressively from day 30 to day 180 as diversity fell.

Time point given: recipient sample about 28 days before transplant, after cytoreduction. The CDR3 runs to 16 residues. The V gene end was trimmed by 2 bases and the J gene end by 4 bases; junction bases not matched to a gene: 7. CDR1 and CDR2 from the germline V gene are MNHEY and SVGAGI. Material: peripheral blood mononuclear cells, obtained before stem cell transplant. The J gene is TRBJ2-2, the V gene TRBV6-5; 7 bases map to TRBD2. This sequence was found in a man aged 55-75 years with myelodysplastic syndrome. Some clones in this sample may be carry-over from other donors' samples. CDR3: CASSYGGGMGTGELFF. As DNA, the CDR3 is TGTGCCAGCAGTTACGGGGGGGGGATGGGCACCGGGGAGCTGTTTTTT.